Detailed here is one TCR beta chain. Its target is not known. This sample was taken from a study of beta chain features in type 1 diabetes. Sequencing targeted expressed TCRB transcripts, as all isolated RNA had been reverse transcribed. Data came from immunoSEQ multiplex PCR; TCRdb stores just in-frame clones and leaves some out. The data contain about 660,000 clones, more than 12% of them singletons. Study findings and constraints: Patients with Type 1 diabetes showed moderately but significantly shorter TCRB CDR3s in all four CD4+ subsets. Naive, central memory and Treg TCRB repertoires appeared more alike in patients than in healthy donors. The study found fewer insertions and more deletions at VDJ junctions in type 1 diabetes patients.

Every participating donor gave one draw, a heparinised blood sample averaging around 100 mL. Once sorted, every population was more than 98% pure. The V gene end was trimmed by 3 bases and the J gene end by 6 bases; junction bases not matched to a gene: 13. In germline, CDR1 is LGHNA, CDR2 YSLEER. This CDR3 has 17 amino acids. The rearrangement joins TRBV4-3 to TRBJ2-7; 11 bases line up with TRBD2. Sample: naive CD4+ T cells from blood. The TCR sequence derives from a man aged 18 to 29 with type 1 diabetes. CDR3 coding DNA: TGCGCCAGCAGCCATACCCTAGCGGGGGGACGTGCAGGCGAGCAGTACTTC. Its translation is CASSHTLAGGRAGEQYF.